Reported below is one T cell receptor (beta chain). Its antigen is unidentified. Sorting gave populations that all exceeded 98% purity. The data belong to a study of beta chain features in type 1 diabetes. Whole-study results and caveats: The study found fewer insertions and more deletions at VDJ junctions in type 1 diabetes patients. Across all four CD4+ subsets, people with type 1 diabetes showed modestly shorter TCRB CDR3s.

TCRB transcripts that were expressed got sequenced, as all of the isolated RNA had been reverse transcribed. Repertoires were generated with immunoSEQ multiplex PCR, while TCRdb's copy carries only in-frame clones and drops some. The sample records over 600,000 clones, around an eighth being singletons. V was pared by 6 bases and J by 1 base, with 10 bases of the junction left unmatched. In germline, CDR1 is SQVTM, CDR2 ANQGSEA. The CDR3 length is 15 residues. The sequence came from a man aged 25-45 years with type 1 diabetes. Sequenced: naive CD4+ T cells from blood. This sequence joins TRBV29-1 and TRBJ2-5; TRBD1 aligns across 8 bases. The CDR3 DNA follows: TGCAGCGTCGAGTGGACAGGGTTGCTCCAAGAGACCCAGTACTTC. Encoded protein: CSVEWTGLLQETQYF.